These T cell receptor beta chains were read from a single sample in a study of T-cell reconstitution after alpha-beta-depleted transplantation in children. From the PCR reads, TCRdb called clonotypes with MiXCR, one entry per CDR3 protein. The profile covers 300,000 to 400,000 distinct CDR3 sequences, with under 20% appearing a single time and roughly two fifths taken by the ten largest. Specimen: PBMCs, mostly from graft donor cells, collected 360 days after TCRalphabeta/CD19-depleted stem cell transplant. These receptors all stem from a male patient between 2 and 10 years old who had a stem cell transplant for acute lymphoblastic leukemia, so the T cells may come from the graft donor. Both conserved end residues are part of each CDR3. A D gene is named only where the DNA matches it firmly. Clone size, where shown, is once, few, many, or a class for clones that have expanded.

J gene,D gene,clone size,V gene,CDR3 DNA,CDR3 protein
TRBJ2-7,TRBD1,NA,TRBV5-1,TGCGCCAGCAGCTTGGGACAGGGGCCAAACGAGCAGTACTTC,CASSLGQGPNEQYF
TRBJ2-1,TRBD2,few,TRBV7-9,TGTGCCAGCACAATTACTAGCGGAGCCTACAATGAGCAGTTCTTC,CASTITSGAYNEQFF
TRBJ2-1,TRBD2,few,TRBV7-9,TGTGCCAGCAGCCCAAGGACTAGCGGGATCTACAATGAGCAGTTCTTC,CASSPRTSGIYNEQFF
TRBJ2-1,TRBD2,many,TRBV12-3/TRBV12-4,TGTGCCAGCAGTTACCCCGGACTAGCGGGAATTGGGTACAATGAGCAGTTCTTC,CASSYPGLAGIGYNEQFF
TRBJ1-1,NA,NA,TRBV5-1,TGCGCCAGCAGCTTGGCCCAGACTTTTGAAGCTTTCTTT,CASSLAQTFEAFF
TRBJ1-1,TRBD1,few,TRBV11-2,TGTGCCAGCAGCTTAATCAGGGACAGGAACACTGAAGCTTTCTTT,CASSLIRDRNTEAFF
TRBJ1-2,NA,NA,TRBV12-3/TRBV12-4,TGTGCCAGCAGTCCCTCACTGGCCCCGCCAGGGGAGAATTATGGCTACACCTTC,CASSPSLAPPGENYGYTF
TRBJ2-5,TRBD2,NA,TRBV12-3/TRBV12-4,TGTGCCAGCGGACTAGGTTGGGAGACCCAGTACTTC,CASGLGWETQYF
TRBJ2-7,NA,NA,TRBV6-2/TRBV6-3,TGTGCCAGCAGGTCCAGGGGTTCCTACGAGCAGTACTTC,CASRSRGSYEQYF
TRBJ2-1,TRBD2,few,TRBV11-2,TGTGCCAGCGGCAACGGGGGGAATGAGCAGTTCTTC,CASGNGGNEQFF
TRBJ2-3,TRBD2,once,TRBV14,TGTGCCAGCAGCCAAGAATGGCCACTAGCGGTAACAGATACGCAGTATTTT,CASSQEWPLAVTDTQYF
TRBJ2-1,TRBD2,many,TRBV11-2,TGTGCCAGCAGCCCGGTGGGCGGGAGATTTGAGCAGTTCTTC,CASSPVGGRFEQFF
TRBJ2-7,NA,NA,TRBV12-3/TRBV12-4,TGTGCCAGCAGCCAAGGGGTAGGGGGCTACGAGCAGTACTTC,CASSQGVGGYEQYF
TRBJ2-7,NA,few,TRBV20-1,TGCAGTGCCAGGTGGACGCGCCCCTACGAGCAGTACTTC,CSARWTRPYEQYF
TRBJ2-7,NA,NA,TRBV2,TGTGCCAGCAGTCGGGACACCTCCTACGAGCAGTACTTC,CASSRDTSYEQYF
TRBJ2-2,NA,many,TRBV12-3/TRBV12-4,TGTGCCAGCAGCTCCTCTACCGGGGAGCTGTTTTTT,CASSSSTGELFF
TRBJ2-1,TRBD2,few,TRBV7-4,TGTGCCAGCAGCCTGCGACTAGCGGGAGGCAAAAATGAGCAGTTCTTC,CASSLRLAGGKNEQFF
TRBJ2-1,TRBD2,many,TRBV14,TGTGCCAGCAGCCAAGAGACTAGCGGGGATAATGAGCAGTTCTTC,CASSQETSGDNEQFF
TRBJ2-7,TRBD1,few,TRBV5-1,TGCGCCAGCAGCTGGGACAGACCCTACGAGCAGTACTTC,CASSWDRPYEQYF
TRBJ2-1,TRBD2,NA,TRBV29-1,TGCAGCGTTGTAGGGCTAGCGGCCGGGCAGTTCTTC,CSVVGLAAGQFF
TRBJ2-7,NA,NA,TRBV28,TGTGCCAGCAGTTTAAGGGGGTTAACCTACGAGCAGTACTTC,CASSLRGLTYEQYF
TRBJ2-2,NA,few,TRBV10-3,TGTGCCATCAGTCTTCAGGAACAATCGAACACCGGGGAGCTGTTTTTT,CAISLQEQSNTGELFF
TRBJ2-1,TRBD2,NA,TRBV9,TGTGCCAGCAGCCCGGGAGGGAAATACGGTGAGCAGTTCTTC,CASSPGGKYGEQFF
TRBJ1-4,NA,NA,TRBV30,TGTGCCTGGAGTGGAGCGGTGAATGAAAAACTGTTTTTT,CAWSGAVNEKLFF
TRBJ2-7,NA,NA,TRBV29-1,TGCAGCGTTGGCCGGGACGTTAACGAGCAGTACTTC,CSVGRDVNEQYF
TRBJ1-5,NA,few,TRBV7-9,TGTGCCAGCAGTAAGGCCGGGACAAGCAATCAGCCCCAGCATTTT,CASSKAGTSNQPQHF
TRBJ1-5,NA,NA,TRBV6-6,TGTGCCAGCAGGGATAGCAATCAGCCCCAGCATTTT,CASRDSNQPQHF
TRBJ2-5,NA,NA,TRBV5-1,TGCGCCAGCAGCCAATCCAATTCCCAAGAGACCCAGTACTTC,CASSQSNSQETQYF
TRBJ2-5,TRBD2,many,TRBV25-1,TGTGCCAGCAGTTCACGACTAGCGGGAGTCCCTCAAGAGACCCAGTACTTC,CASSSRLAGVPQETQYF
TRBJ1-3,TRBD1,NA,TRBV9,TGTGCCAGCAGCGCGGTCGGGACAGGGGACACCATATATTTT,CASSAVGTGDTIYF
TRBJ1-5,NA,NA,TRBV25-1,TGTGCCAGCAGTGAACTGGGAAATAGCAATCAGCCCCAGCATTTT,CASSELGNSNQPQHF
TRBJ2-1,TRBD2,NA,TRBV12-3/TRBV12-4,TGTGCCAGCAGCCTAACTAGCGGGAGGATCTATGAGCAGTTCTTC,CASSLTSGRIYEQFF
TRBJ1-3,TRBD1,NA,TRBV7-8,TGTGCCAGCAGCCGTGGGACAGATAGTTTCGGAAACACCATATATTTT,CASSRGTDSFGNTIYF
TRBJ2-5,TRBD2,NA,TRBV25-1,TGTGCCAGCAGTGCGGCGGGAGGGAAAGAGACCCAGTACTTC,CASSAAGGKETQYF
TRBJ1-5,NA,NA,TRBV29-1,TGCAGCGTTGTGGGGGGCGATAGCAATCAGCCCCAGCATTTT,CSVVGGDSNQPQHF
TRBJ2-5,NA,NA,TRBV12-3/TRBV12-4,TGTGCCAGCAACCTAAGGAGGGGTCAAGGGCAAGAGACCCAGTACTTC,CASNLRRGQGQETQYF
TRBJ2-1,NA,NA,TRBV6-2/TRBV6-3,TGTGCCAGCACCCCCACCAGACTAGGAGGGTTATACAATGAGCAGTTCTTC,CASTPTRLGGLYNEQFF
TRBJ2-1,TRBD2,few,TRBV7-9,TGTGCCAGCAGCTTGGGGGCGCTAGCGGGAGGGAACAATGAGCAGTTCTTC,CASSLGALAGGNNEQFF
TRBJ1-2,TRBD1,few,TRBV2,TGTGCCAGCAGTGTGGATCCCAGGGGGAAGGGCTATGGCTACACCTTC,CASSVDPRGKGYGYTF
TRBJ2-2,NA,few,TRBV5-6,TGTGCCAGCAGCCCCGTAGGGAGTCCCGGGGAGCTGTTTTTT,CASSPVGSPGELFF
TRBJ2-6,NA,few,TRBV27,TGTGCCAGCAGTCTAGAAGGGGGATACTCTGGGGCCAACGTCCTGACTTTC,CASSLEGGYSGANVLTF
TRBJ2-1,TRBD2,many,TRBV25-1,TGTGCCAGCAGTGACCCCGGGACTAGCGGAGCCTACAATGAGCAGTTCTTC,CASSDPGTSGAYNEQFF
TRBJ2-7,NA,many,TRBV12-3/TRBV12-4,TGTGCCAGCAGTTTGGGTCAGGCGACCTACGAGCAGTACTTC,CASSLGQATYEQYF
TRBJ2-2,NA,NA,TRBV25-1,TGTGCCAGCAAGGACGGGGGGCCCTGGGACACCGGGGAGCTGTTTTTT,CASKDGGPWDTGELFF
TRBJ1-3,NA,few,TRBV12-3/TRBV12-4,TGTGCCAGCAGTTTAGAAGGAGAAGGAAACACCATATATTTT,CASSLEGEGNTIYF
TRBJ2-5,TRBD2,NA,TRBV11-2,TGTGCCAGCAGCTTTGCGGGAGGGAGGGAGACCCAGTACTTC,CASSFAGGRETQYF
TRBJ2-1,NA,few,TRBV11-3,TGTGCCAGCAGCCAAGGACTTTACTCCTACAATGAGCAGTTCTTC,CASSQGLYSYNEQFF
TRBJ2-2,TRBD1,NA,TRBV20-1,TGCAGTGCTAGAGATTGGACAGGGGGCCTAGGGGAGCTGTTTTTT,CSARDWTGGLGELFF
TRBJ2-3,NA,NA,TRBV30,TGTGCCTGGAGTGTACCTGGGCTGCTTGGAGACACAGATACGCAGTATTTT,CAWSVPGLLGDTDTQYF
TRBJ2-2,TRBD1,few,TRBV29-1,TGCAGCGTTGAGGACAGGGCTACCGGGGAGCTGTTTTTT,CSVEDRATGELFF
TRBJ2-3,TRBD2,few,TRBV27,TGTGCCAGCAGTTTTAGCGGGAGGAGCACAGATACGCAGTATTTT,CASSFSGRSTDTQYF
TRBJ2-7,NA,few,TRBV4-3,TGCGCCAGCAGCCAAGATTGGGAGGATCGCCCCTACGAGCAGTACTTC,CASSQDWEDRPYEQYF
TRBJ1-2,NA,many,TRBV5-1,TGCGCCAGCAGCCCTGACCCACAGGCGGTGGATGGCTACACCTTC,CASSPDPQAVDGYTF
TRBJ1-3,NA,NA,TRBV19,TGTGCCAGTAGCCTGAGCGTGGGATCTGGAAACACCATATATTTT,CASSLSVGSGNTIYF
TRBJ2-3,NA,many,TRBV25-1,TGTGCCAGCAGGCCGACTCCCCCTAGCACAGATACGCAGTATTTT,CASRPTPPSTDTQYF